The next 28 T cell receptor beta chains were all read from a single sample in a study of blood T cell repertoires in COVID-19. Libraries were prepared by immunoSEQ multiplex PCR; TCRdb keeps only in-frame clonotypes and omits some of them. Of about 210,000 clones in the sample, 80% to 90% were seen once. Sample: PBMCs or T cells enriched from blood (not recorded which). The receptors shown here come from a middle-aged woman with acute COVID-19.

This chain joins TRBV6-2 or TRBV6-3 and TRBJ1-6; TRBD1 matches at 11 bases. CDR1 is MNHEY and CDR2 is SVGEGT in the germline V gene. Losses at the gene ends were 4 bases for V and 9 bases for J; bases not matched to a gene: 5. This CDR3 has 15 amino acids. CDR3 amino acids: CASSFVGQGASPLHF. For the CDR3, the DNA is TGTGCCAGCAGTTTCGTAGGACAGGGGGCTTCACCCCTCCACTTT.

The V call is TRBV11-2, the J call TRBJ2-3, with 12 bases fitting TRBD2. With V trimmed by 5 bases and J by 2 bases, 5 bases remained unmatched. This CDR3 comprises 16 residues. Germline CDR1 and CDR2: SGHAT and FQNNGV. The CDR3 bases are TGTGCCAGCAGCCCAGGACTAGCGGGAAACACAGATACGCAGTATTTT. This gives the protein CASSPGLAGNTDTQYF.

This chain joins TRBV29-1 and TRBJ1-4, with TRBD1 as a possible D gene (6 bases). The CDR3 is 12 residues long. Germline V gives CDR1 SQVTM, CDR2 ANQGSEA. V lost 7 bases, J lost 11 bases, and 17 bases lay in between. The CDR3 spells CSGVGGEDKLFF. The CDR3 DNA reads TGCAGCGGCGTTGGGGGCGAGGATAAACTGTTTTTT.

The chain combines TRBV9 with TRBJ1-1, with unresolved D. Trimming removed 0 bases from V and 1 base from J, with 4 bases in between. The CDR3 is 13 amino acids. Germline lookup yields CDR1 SGDLS and CDR2 YYNGEE. The CDR3 DNA reads TGTGCCAGCAGCGTAGCAGGGAACACTGAAGCTTTCTTT. Translating it yields CASSVAGNTEAFF.

The chain combines TRBV5-6 with TRBJ2-5, with 8 bases lining up with TRBD1. The CDR3 is 14 residues long. Germline-derived CDR1 and CDR2 are SGHDT and YYEEEE. Trimming at V came to 2 bases and at J to 5 bases, leaving 5 bases not matched to a gene. This chain's CDR3 is CASSLGRGRETQYF. The CDR3 DNA follows: TGTGCCAGCAGCTTAGGCAGGGGGCGCGAGACCCAGTACTTC.

The rearrangement joins TRBV7-3 to TRBJ2-1; D unresolved. This CDR3 is 15 amino acids long. V was cut by 5 bases and J by 0 bases, with 11 bases left in between. The germline V gene has CDR1 SGHTA and CDR2 FQGTGA. CDR3 residues: CASSPSPSSYNEQFF. CDR3 nucleotides: TGTGCCAGCAGCCCGTCCCCGAGCTCCTACAATGAGCAGTTCTTC.

The rearrangement joins TRBV27 to TRBJ2-7; 8 bases are a match to TRBD1. Trimming cost V 6 bases and J 2 bases; bases outside gene matches: 3. The germline V gene encodes CDR1 MNHEY and CDR2 SMNVEV (reference sequence). This CDR3 has 13 residues. CDR3 loop: CASRGQGTYEQYF. CDR3 DNA: TGTGCCAGCAGAGGACAGGGAACCTACGAGCAGTACTTC.

The chain carries TRBV10-2 and TRBJ2-7; TRBD2 agrees at 7 bases. J gave up 2 bases and V 5 bases, and 3 bases lay outside the gene matches. The CDR3 loop spans 13 amino acids. CDR1 is WSHSY, CDR2 SAAADI, per germline. The CDR3 region is CASSPGLAYEQYF. CDR3 nucleotide sequence: TGCGCCAGCAGTCCCGGACTAGCCTACGAGCAGTACTTC.

The V call is TRBV10-2, the J call TRBJ2-7, with 11 bases identical to TRBD2. Looked up from germline, CDR1 is WSHSY and CDR2 is SAAADI. The CDR3 spans 14 residues. V gave up 7 bases and J gave up 6 bases; unmatched junction bases: 8. CDR3 bases: TGCGCCAGCACCCAACTAGCGGGAGTCTCCGAGCAGTACTTC. Translated: CASTQLAGVSEQYF.

The sample holds many counts of this clone. The rearrangement links TRBV4-1 to TRBJ2-3, with unresolved D. Trimming took 2 bases from V and 2 from J, leaving 5 bases between them. The CDR3 sequence is 13 residues long. Per the germline V gene, CDR1 is MGHRA and CDR2 is YSYEKL. The CDR3 DNA reads TGCGCCAGCAGCCAACCTAACACAGATACGCAGTATTTT. Encoded protein: CASSQPNTDTQYF.

V gene TRBV5-6 combines with J gene TRBJ1-1, with a weak D call TRBD1 (5 bases). Germline V gene sequence: CDR1 SGHDT, CDR2 YYEEEE. This CDR3 spans 12 amino acids. V was shortened by 7 bases and J by 6 bases, with 13 bases between the two germline ends. This CDR3 is CASHLRGAEAFF. As DNA, the CDR3 is TGTGCCAGCCACTTGCGGGGGGCTGAAGCTTTCTTT.

The chain is built from TRBV24-1 and TRBJ1-4, with 8 positions matching TRBD1. Germline V gene lookup returns CDR1 KGHDR and CDR2 SFDVKD. The J segment lost 0 bases and the V segment lost 12 bases, leaving 11 bases of the junction unmatched. This CDR3 spans 16 amino acids. For the CDR3, the DNA is TGTGCCCCTAATACAGGGGGGAGGGCAACTAATGAAAAACTGTTTTTT. Encoded protein: CAPNTGGRATNEKLFF.

This chain links TRBV7-8 with TRBJ1-5; D is undetermined. Germline CDR1 is SGHVS and CDR2 is FQNEAQ. The CDR3 is 16 residues long. V was shortened by 1 base and J by 3 bases, with 13 bases between the two germline ends. In DNA form, the CDR3 reads TGTGCCAGCAGCTTAGGTTCCGGGATGGTCAATCAGCCCCAGCATTTT. Its translation: CASSLGSGMVNQPQHF.

This clone was found a few times. J is TRBJ2-1 and V is TRBV7-6, with 14 bases identical to TRBD2. V gave up 5 bases and J gave up 5 bases; unmatched junction bases: 5. Germline V CDR1 and CDR2: SGHVS, FNYEAQ. The CDR3 extends over 16 amino acids. This chain's CDR3 is CASSSGLAGGNNEQFF. In DNA, the CDR3 is TGTGCCAGCAGCAGTGGACTAGCGGGAGGAAACAATGAGCAGTTCTTC. Full variable domain (rest looked up from reference TRBV7-6 and TRBJ2-1): GAGVSQSPRYKVTKRGQDVALRCDPISGHVSLYWYRQALGQGPEFLTYFNYEAQQDKSGLPNDRFSAERPEGSISTLTIQRTEQRDSAMYRCASSSGLAGGNNEQFFGPGTRLTVL.

The rearrangement joins TRBV6-5 to TRBJ2-1, with 10 bases lining up with TRBD1. The CDR3 loop spans 15 amino acids. Germline assignment: CDR1 MNHEY and CDR2 SVGAGI. Trimming took 6 bases from V and 2 from J; bases not matched to a gene: 4. CDR3 region: CASRRDRGPYNEQFF. The CDR3, as DNA: TGTGCCAGCAGACGGGACAGGGGACCCTACAATGAGCAGTTCTTC.

V is TRBV9 and J is TRBJ2-1; 13 bases align to TRBD2. CDR1 SGDLS and CDR2 YYNGEE come from the germline V gene. V trimming: 3 bases; J trimming: 0 bases; junction bases outside the gene matches: 3. This CDR3 has 17 residues. Here the CDR3 reads CASSGRTSGSSYNEQFF. The CDR3 region has the DNA TGTGCCAGCAGCGGACGGACTAGCGGGAGCTCCTACAATGAGCAGTTCTTC. Based on the CDR3 plus reference TRBV9 and TRBJ2-1, the full variable domain is DSGVTQTPKHLITATGQRVTLRCSPRSGDLSVYWYQQSLDQGLQFLIQYYNGEERAKGNILERFSAQQFPDLHSELNLSSLELGDSALYFCASSGRTSGSSYNEQFFGPGTRLTVL.

The rearrangement links TRBV13 to TRBJ2-2; 14 bases align to TRBD2. Germline trimming cut 4 bases from V and 6 bases from J; bases unmatched to any gene: 4. The CDR3 spans 16 residues. Per the germline V gene, CDR1 is PRHDT and CDR2 is FYEKMQ (reference sequence). This chain's CDR3 is CASSWGLAGVPGELFF. CDR3 nucleotide sequence: TGTGCCAGCAGCTGGGGACTAGCGGGAGTCCCCGGGGAGCTGTTTTTT.

The chain employs TRBV28 and TRBJ1-2; D may be TRBD1 (6 bases). Germline CDR1 reads MDHEN; CDR2 reads SYDVKM. There are 15 residues in the CDR3. V lost 8 bases, J lost 6 bases, and 22 bases lay in between. CDR3 DNA sequence: TGTGCCAGCCGGCCACGGGGGGCGGTTGTTCATGGCTACACCTTC. Its protein product is CASRPRGAVVHGYTF.

The chain couples TRBV2 to TRBJ1-5; the match to TRBD1 covers 8 bases. The CDR3 has 13 residues. With V trimmed by 4 bases and J by 7 bases, 3 bases remained unmatched. CDR1 SNHLY and CDR2 FYNNEI come from the germline V gene. CDR3 nucleotide sequence: TGTGCCAGCAGTGGTGACAGGGGCCAGCCCCAGCATTTT. Its translation: CASSGDRGQPQHF. The full variable domain, completed using reference TRBV2 and TRBJ1-5, is EPEVTQTPSHQVTQMGQEVILRCVPISNHLYFYWYRQILGQKVEFLVSFYNNEISEKSEIFDDQFSVERPDGSNFTLKIRSTKLEDSAMYFCASSGDRGQPQHFGDGTRLSIL.

This clone was counted a few times. The chain couples TRBV27 to TRBJ1-2; 9 bases align to TRBD1. Germline values: CDR1 MNHEY, CDR2 SMNVEV (reference sequence). V dropped 5 bases and J dropped 8; count of bases not matched to a gene: 6. The CDR3 has 13 amino acids. In nucleotides, the CDR3 is TGTGCCAGCAGTAAGGACAGGGGTCGGGGCTACACCTTC. This sequence encodes CASSKDRGRGYTF.

This chain joins TRBV5-1 and TRBJ2-3; 7 bases agree with TRBD2. With V trimmed by 2 bases and J by 2 bases, 5 bases remained unmatched. From germline, CDR1 is SGHRS and CDR2 YFSETQ. The CDR3 has 15 amino acids. The CDR3 protein is CASSFNLAVTDTQYF. Here the CDR3 DNA reads TGCGCCAGCAGCTTTAATCTAGCGGTCACAGATACGCAGTATTTT.

The rearrangement links TRBV6-6 to TRBJ1-1, with unresolved D. The CDR3 is 14 residues long. V was shortened by 8 bases and J by 6 bases, with 19 bases between the two germline ends. The germline V gene has CDR1 MNHNY and CDR2 SVGAGI (reference sequence). The CDR3 sequence is CASRVGTSAPEAFF. The CDR3 DNA is TGTGCCAGCCGCGTGGGCACGAGTGCCCCTGAAGCTTTCTTT.

The chain combines TRBV28 with TRBJ2-1; 7 positions agree with TRBD2. The CDR3 runs 19 residues. The trim removed 0 bases at V and 5 bases at J, leaving 16 bases unmatched. The germline CDR1 and CDR2 sequences are MDHEN and SYDVKM. This CDR3 is CASSLWSLAAKSSNNEQFF. The CDR3 region has the DNA TGTGCCAGCAGTTTATGGAGCCTAGCGGCAAAATCATCAAACAATGAGCAGTTCTTC.

This clone was picked up a small number of times. The genes are TRBV27 and TRBJ1-6; 7 bases agree with TRBD1. The CDR3 contains 16 residues. CDR1 and CDR2 from the germline V gene are MNHEY and SMNVEV (reference sequence). V dropped 5 bases and J dropped 6; count of bases not matched to a gene: 10. The CDR3 reads CASSPQGYRGNSPLHF. As DNA, the CDR3 is TGTGCCAGCAGTCCCCAAGGCTACAGGGGTAATTCACCCCTCCACTTT.

The gene calls are TRBV11-2 and TRBJ1-1; a weak D match, TRBD1 (6 bases). CDR1 SGHAT and CDR2 FQNNGV come from the germline V gene. The CDR3 is 15 amino acids. The V and J ends lost 2 bases and 4 bases respectively, with 14 bases between them. The CDR3 here is CASSLSGTRGTEAFF. The CDR3 nucleotides read TGTGCCAGCAGCTTAAGCGGGACACGGGGCACTGAAGCTTTCTTT. The variable domain in full, with the rest retrieved from reference TRBV11-2 and TRBJ1-1, is EAGVAQSPRYKIIEKRQSVAFWCNPISGHATLYWYQQILGQGPKLLIQFQNNGVVDDSQLPKDRFSAERLKGVDSTLKIQPAKLEDSAVYLCASSLSGTRGTEAFFGQGTRLTVV.

The chain uses TRBV13 and TRBJ1-2, with 7 bases aligning to TRBD1. The CDR3 length is 15 residues. CDR1 is PRHDT, CDR2 FYEKMQ, per germline (reference sequence). With 5 bases clipped from V and 3 bases from J, the junction kept 9 bases outside the gene matches. CDR3 sequence reads: CASSLGTAGHYGYTF. CDR3 nucleotides: TGTGCCAGCAGCCTCGGGACAGCGGGCCACTATGGCTACACCTTC.

This clone occurred once. The chain has TRBV4-1 and TRBJ2-1; 7 nucleotides match TRBD2. Losses at the gene ends were 0 bases for V and 5 bases for J; bases not matched to a gene: 10. This CDR3 is 17 amino acids long. The germline CDR1 and CDR2 sequences are MGHRA and YSYEKL. The DNA of the CDR3 is TGCGCCAGCAGCCAAGATTCAGGCGGGAGCTTTAACAATGAGCAGTTCTTC. This translates into CASSQDSGGSFNNEQFF.

The V and J genes are TRBV5-1 and TRBJ2-1; D is uncertain. V lost 0 bases and J lost 0, with 4 bases in between. The length of the CDR3 is 14 residues. The V gene's germline CDR1 is SGHRS and CDR2 YFSETQ. CDR3 DNA: TGCGCCAGCAGCTTGGACTCCTCCTACAATGAGCAGTTCTTC. It is translated as CASSLDSSYNEQFF.